This passage covers 29 T cell receptor beta chains from one sample sequenced in a study of immune evolution from preneoplasia to lung adenocarcinoma. Sequencing used immunoSEQ multiplex PCR; TCRdb keeps in-frame clones, though not all of them. The sample holds some 10,000 clones, around 82% seen once. The sample taken for sequencing was FFPE minimally invasive lung adenocarcinoma tissue. All receptors come from a person aged 65-85 years with lung adenocarcinoma.

This clone was recorded a few times. The V gene is TRBV18, the J gene TRBJ1-3; 7 nucleotides line up with TRBD1. The V and J ends lost 6 bases and 3 bases, in that order; junction bases with no gene match: 8. Germline lookup yields CDR1 KGHSH and CDR2 LQKENI. This CDR3 has 15 amino acids. The CDR3 DNA reads as TGTGCCAGCTCCGGGACAGATGCTGGTGGAAACACCATATATTTT. It specifies CASSGTDAGGNTIYF. The whole variable domain, filled in from reference TRBV18 and TRBJ1-3, reads NAGVMQNPRHLVRRRGQEARLRCSPMKGHSHVYWYRQLPEEGLKFMVYLQKENIIDESGMPKERFSAEFPKEGPSILRIQQVVRGDSAAYFCASSGTDAGGNTIYFGEGSWLTVV.

The chain has TRBV14 and TRBJ2-6; D might be TRBD1 (5 bases). The CDR3 runs 13 residues. Germline V gives CDR1 SGHDN, CDR2 FVKESK. V lost 7 bases and J lost 3, with 7 bases in between. The CDR3 reads CASKGFGANVLTF. The CDR3 nucleotides are TGTGCCAGCAAGGGGTTTGGGGCCAACGTCCTGACTTTC. The whole variable domain, filled in from reference TRBV14 and TRBJ2-6, reads EAGVTQFPSHSVIEKGQTVTLRCDPISGHDNLYWYRRVMGKEIKFLLHFVKESKQDESGMPNNRFLAERTGGTYSTLKVQPAELEDSGVYFCASKGFGANVLTFGAGSRLTVL.

The chain uses TRBV9 and TRBJ2-7; weak D call: TRBD2 (7 bases). The CDR3 spans 14 residues. Germline V lookup: CDR1 SGDLS, CDR2 YYNGEE. Trimming left V 4 bases short and J 1 base short, with 12 bases between. CDR3 residues: CASSSGGQSYEQYF. In DNA, the CDR3 is TGTGCCAGCAGCTCGGGAGGACAGTCCTACGAGCAGTACTTC.

This chain uses TRBV11-3 with TRBJ2-1; D ambiguous. There are 15 residues in the CDR3. Trimming stripped 5 bases from V and 0 bases from J, with 11 bases between. Germline CDR1 is SGHNT and CDR2 is YENEEA. The CDR3 DNA is TGTGCCAGCAGCGCCCAACATGGCTCCTACAATGAGCAGTTCTTC. This codes for CASSAQHGSYNEQFF.

This sequence joins TRBV7-9 and TRBJ1-4; D gene uncertain. CDR1 SEHNR and CDR2 FQNEAQ come from the germline V gene (reference sequence). This CDR3 spans 12 amino acids. V shed 1 base and J shed 11 bases, with 8 bases lying between them. This CDR3 reads CASSLEIEKLFF. CDR3 in DNA: TGTGCCAGCAGCTTAGAAATTGAGAAACTGTTTTTT.

The rearrangement uses TRBV10-1 and TRBJ2-7; 8 bases line up with TRBD1. CDR1 and CDR2 (germline): WNHNN, SYGVQD (reference sequence). The trim removed 5 bases at V and 7 bases at J, leaving 13 bases unmatched. This CDR3 is 15 amino acids long. The CDR3 region is CASSSATGDLGEQYF. DNA of the CDR3: TGCGCCAGCAGTTCCGCGACAGGGGATTTAGGGGAGCAGTACTTC.

The chain links TRBV7-9 to TRBJ1-4; the D gene is possibly TRBD1 (6 bases). The germline V gene has CDR1 SEHNR and CDR2 FQNEAQ (reference sequence). The germline V and J ends were trimmed by 5 bases and 3 bases, with 16 bases remaining between them. CDR3 length: 16 residues. The CDR3 coding sequence is TGTGCCAGCAGCCCGGTTCGCGGGACATCTAATGAAAAACTGTTTTTT. It yields the protein CASSPVRGTSNEKLFF.

V gene TRBV19 combines with J gene TRBJ1-3; weak D call: TRBD1 (5 bases). The CDR3 is made up of 14 amino acids. Germline CDR1 and CDR2: LNHDA and SQIVND (reference sequence). V was trimmed by 11 bases and J by 0 bases, leaving 14 bases between them. The CDR3 spells CAGKDSSSGNTIYF. As DNA, the CDR3 is TGTGCCGGCAAAGACAGTAGCTCTGGAAACACCATATATTTT.

The rearrangement joins TRBV7-2 to TRBJ2-3, with D perhaps matching TRBD2 (5 bases). CDR3 length: 15 residues. CDR1 and CDR2 (germline): SGHTA, FQGNSA. Trimming shortened V by 5 bases and J by 4 bases, and 16 bases separated the two germline ends. CDR3 sequence (DNA): TGTGCCAGCAGCCAGCTTGGTCTAGCTGCAGATACGCAGTATTTT. This encodes CASSQLGLAADTQYF.

In DNA, the CDR3 is TGTGCCAGCCGGACAGGTACCTACAATGAGCAGTTCTTC. Its protein product is CASRTGTYNEQFF. The rearrangement joins TRBV11-2 to TRBJ2-1; 7 nucleotides match TRBD1. Unmatched junction bases numbered 3, after V lost 8 bases and J lost 2 bases. CDR1 SGHAT and CDR2 FQNNGV come from the germline V gene. The length of the CDR3 is 13 residues. Together with reference TRBV11-2 and TRBJ2-1, the CDR3 gives the full variable domain: EAGVAQSPRYKIIEKRQSVAFWCNPISGHATLYWYQQILGQGPKLLIQFQNNGVVDDSQLPKDRFSAERLKGVDSTLKIQPAKLEDSAVYLCASRTGTYNEQFFGPGTRLTVL.

This chain joins TRBV5-6 and TRBJ1-4; 7 positions match TRBD1. Looked up from germline, CDR1 is SGHDT and CDR2 is YYEEEE. J was trimmed by 0 bases and V by 4 bases; bases with no gene match: 6. The CDR3 sequence is 16 residues long. The CDR3 DNA is TGTGCCAGCAGCGAACAGGGGTCAACAACTAATGAAAAACTGTTTTTT. It yields the protein CASSEQGSTTNEKLFF. Using reference TRBV5-6 and TRBJ1-4 for the parts outside the CDR3, the full variable domain is DAGVTQSPTHLIKTRGQQVTLRCSPKSGHDTVSWYQQALGQGPQFIFQYYEEEERQRGNFPDRFSGHQFPNYSSELNVNALLLGDSALYLCASSEQGSTTNEKLFFGSGTQLSVL.

A note on this clone: The same CDR3 is also encoded by other DNA sequences in this sample. V usage is TRBV28 and J usage is TRBJ1-5, with D possibly TRBD1 on 5 matching bases. Trimming took off 1 base at V and 9 bases at J, with 16 bases between the two ends. In germline, CDR1 is MDHEN, CDR2 SYDVKM. The CDR3 has 15 residues. CDR3 sequence: CASSLSPLGVGPQHF. CDR3 DNA sequence: TGTGCCAGCAGTTTATCCCCATTAGGGGTTGGGCCCCAGCATTTT. Supplemented by reference TRBV28 and TRBJ1-5, the full variable domain reads DVKVTQSSRYLVKRTGEKVFLECVQDMDHENMFWYRQDPGLGLRLIYFSYDVKMKEKGDIPEGYSVSREKKERFSLILESASTNQTSMYLCASSLSPLGVGPQHFGDGTRLSIL.

The chain has TRBV27 and TRBJ2-4; D is unresolved. Deletions cut 6 bases from V and 7 bases from J, with 19 bases between. Germline V CDR1 and CDR2: MNHEY, SMNVEV (reference sequence). The CDR3 extends over 15 amino acids. CDR3 residues: CASRSLGGDGNIQYF. Written as DNA, the CDR3 is TGTGCCAGCAGGTCCCTAGGTGGGGATGGGAACATTCAGTACTTC.

The V call is TRBV7-9, the J call TRBJ2-4; 9 positions agree with TRBD1. Germline V gene data show CDR1 as SEHNR and CDR2 as FQNEAQ (reference sequence). This CDR3 contains 15 residues. V lost 6 bases to trimming and J lost 6 bases; unmatched junction nucleotides: 9. Written as DNA, the CDR3 is TGTGCCAGCAGTCCCCGGGACAGGGTCGGAAACATTCAGTACTTC. Its translation is CASSPRDRVGNIQYF. The variable domain in full, completed from reference TRBV7-9 and TRBJ2-4, reads DTGVSQNPRHKITKRGQNVTFRCDPISEHNRLYWYRQTLGQGPEFLTYFQNEAQLEKSRLLSDRFSAERPKGSFSTLEIQRTEQGDSAMYLCASSPRDRVGNIQYFGAGTRLSVL.

The V gene is TRBV9, the J gene TRBJ2-5; D might be TRBD2 (5 bases). With 3 bases removed from V and 2 bases from J, the gap between germline ends came to 8 bases. The CDR3 consists of 13 residues. Germline CDR1 and CDR2: SGDLS and YYNGEE. CDR3 bases: TGTGCCAGCAGCGGTAGCGTACAAGAGACCCAGTACTTC. Translation: CASSGSVQETQYF.

The chain employs TRBV5-4 and TRBJ2-5, with 9 bases fitting TRBD2. Germline lookup yields CDR1 SGHNT and CDR2 YYREEE (reference sequence). The V gene end was trimmed by 2 bases and the J gene end by 0 bases; junction bases not matched to a gene: 5. The CDR3 has 16 amino acids. CDR3 nucleotides: TGTGCCAGCAGCTTTGGGACTAGCAGAAACCAAGAGACCCAGTACTTC. It encodes CASSFGTSRNQETQYF.

V usage is TRBV25-1 and J usage is TRBJ2-3; TRBD2 matches at 7 bases. The CDR3 runs 15 residues. Germline CDR1 and CDR2: MGHDK and SYGVNS. J lost 2 bases, V lost 3 bases, and 5 bases had no gene match. The CDR3 loop is CASSDNSGPTDTQYF. The CDR3, as DNA: TGTGCCAGCAGTGATAATAGCGGGCCCACAGATACGCAGTATTTT.

This clone has just one count. The chain combines TRBV28 with TRBJ1-5, with D possibly TRBD1 on 5 matching bases. The CDR3 contains 15 residues. Trimming stripped 2 bases from V and 9 bases from J, with 17 bases between. Per germline, CDR1 MDHEN and CDR2 SYDVKM. The CDR3: CASSLNSGPPGPQHF. The CDR3 DNA reads as TGTGCCAGCAGTTTAAATTCGGGGCCTCCCGGGCCCCAGCATTTT.

In this sample, this clone turned up once. The junction does not match germline at one end; this may be a read error. The rearrangement joins TRBV18 to TRBJ2-3; 12 positions match TRBD2. Germline V CDR1 and CDR2: KGHSH, LQKENI. The CDR3 sequence is 16 residues long. CDR3 region: CASSPLAGGHRDTQYF. DNA of the CDR3: TGTGCCAGCTCGCCACTAGCGGGGGGCCACCGGGATACGCAGTATTTT.

The rearrangement links TRBV6-5 to TRBJ1-2; 12 nucleotides line up with TRBD1. J lost 8 bases, V lost 6 bases, and 10 bases had no gene match. The CDR3 covers 15 residues. Per germline, CDR1 MNHEY and CDR2 SVGAGI. CDR3 sequence reads: CASSRDRGREWGYTF. The DNA for the CDR3 is TGTGCCAGCAGCCGGGACAGGGGGCGAGAGTGGGGCTACACCTTC.

The chain is built from TRBV27 and TRBJ1-4, with 7 bases matching TRBD1. The germline V gene encodes CDR1 MNHEY and CDR2 SMNVEV (reference sequence). The CDR3 runs to 14 residues. Losses at the gene ends were 5 bases for V and 5 bases for J; bases not matched to a gene: 5. Here the CDR3 DNA reads TGTGCCAGCAGTCGGACAGGAACGAATGAAAAACTGTTTTTT. Residues: CASSRTGTNEKLFF.

The V and J genes are TRBV6-5 and TRBJ2-7; no clear D. V was trimmed by 0 bases and J by 2 bases, leaving 11 bases between them. CDR3 length: 15 amino acids. The germline V gene has CDR1 MNHEY and CDR2 SVGAGI. The CDR3 DNA sequence: TGTGCCAGCAGTTACTCGATCCCTGAAACCTACGAGCAGTACTTC. Its protein is CASSYSIPETYEQYF.

V and J are TRBV2 and TRBJ2-3, with 7 bases aligning to TRBD1. The ends lost 7 bases at V and 1 base at J; junction bases unmatched: 5. Germline CDR1 SNHLY, CDR2 FYNNEI. The length of the CDR3 is 14 residues. Written as DNA, the CDR3 is TGTGCCAGCAATTCGGGACAGCGCACAGATACGCAGTATTTT. It codes for CASNSGQRTDTQYF.

The rearrangement links TRBV18 to TRBJ2-7; D might be TRBD1 or TRBD2, each matching 6 bases. This CDR3 is 16 amino acids long. Germline CDR1 reads KGHSH; CDR2 reads LQKENI. The V end was cut by 3 bases, the J end by 1 base, with 16 bases between. The CDR3 protein is CASSPSGAGVSYEQYF. In nucleotides, the CDR3 is TGTGCCAGCTCACCGTCGGGGGCAGGGGTTTCCTACGAGCAGTACTTC.

This chain links TRBV18 with TRBJ1-2; D gene uncertain. Germline V lookup: CDR1 KGHSH, CDR2 LQKENI. V lost 0 bases and J 2 bases, leaving 16 bases between the germline ends. There are 17 residues in the CDR3. Here the CDR3 DNA reads TGTGCCAGCTCACCACCAGGACGGCTTGGCTCGAACTATGGCTACACCTTC. This gives the protein CASSPPGRLGSNYGYTF.

The chain carries TRBV2 and TRBJ2-4, with 9 nucleotides matching TRBD1. The CDR3 sequence is 15 residues long. The J segment lost 8 bases and the V segment lost 2 bases, leaving 7 bases of the junction unmatched. Germline V gene lookup returns CDR1 SNHLY and CDR2 FYNNEI. The CDR3, as DNA: TGTGCCAGCAGTGAATGGACAGGGGAAATGGACATTCAGTACTTC. This gives the protein CASSEWTGEMDIQYF.

This chain uses TRBV18 with TRBJ2-5; possibly TRBD1 for D (5 bases). The DNA end is more similar to TRBJ2-7, so the J call may be wrong. CDR3 length equals 14 residues. Germline V gene data show CDR1 as KGHSH and CDR2 as LQKENI. CDR3 region: CASSPVGRASEQYF. As DNA, the CDR3 is TGTGCCAGCTCACCAGTCGGCAGGGCAAGCGAGCAGTACTTC.

The CDR3 reads CASSYSGTGGYNEQFF. CDR3 DNA: TGTGCCAGCAGTTACTCGGGGACAGGGGGCTACAATGAGCAGTTCTTC. V and J are TRBV6-6 and TRBJ2-1; 11 nucleotides match TRBD1. In germline, CDR1 is MNHNY, CDR2 SVGAGI (reference sequence). Trimming took 0 bases from V and 3 from J; bases not matched to a gene: 1. The CDR3 spans 16 residues.

In this sample, this clone turned up once. This chain links TRBV21-1 with TRBJ2-7. TRBV21-1 has pseudogene status. The length of the CDR3 is 13 residues. The CDR3 loop reads CASSKVVGYEQYF. The CDR3 coding sequence is TGTGCCAGCAGCAAAGTCGTGGGTTACGAGCAGTACTTC.